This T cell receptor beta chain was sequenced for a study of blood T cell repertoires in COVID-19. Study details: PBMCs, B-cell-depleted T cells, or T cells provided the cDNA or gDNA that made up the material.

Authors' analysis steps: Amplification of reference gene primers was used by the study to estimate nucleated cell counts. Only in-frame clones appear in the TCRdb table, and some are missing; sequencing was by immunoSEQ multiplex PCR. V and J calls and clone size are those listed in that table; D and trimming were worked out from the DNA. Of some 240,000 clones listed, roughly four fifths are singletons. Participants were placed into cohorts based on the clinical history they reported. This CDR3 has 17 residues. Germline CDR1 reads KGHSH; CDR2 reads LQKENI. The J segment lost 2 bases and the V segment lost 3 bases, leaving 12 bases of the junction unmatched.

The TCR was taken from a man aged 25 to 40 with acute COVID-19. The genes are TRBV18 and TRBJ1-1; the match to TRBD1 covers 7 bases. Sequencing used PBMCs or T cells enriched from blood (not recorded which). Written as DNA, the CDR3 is TGTGCCAGCTCACCGATTTTCGGGACAGCGGAAAACACTGAAGCTTTCTTT. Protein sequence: CASSPIFGTAENTEAFF.